There are many counts of the clone carrying this T cell receptor (beta chain). Specified time point: newly diagnosed GD, antithyroid drugs for less than 3 months. RNA from PBMCs was the source of the TCR library. Trimming pared 1 base from V and 0 bases from J, leaving 10 bases between. This CDR3 has 16 residues. The germline V gene has CDR1 SGHTA and CDR2 FQGNSA. The entry originates in a study of regulatory T cells in long-lasting Graves disease. Study context: For under 3 months, newly diagnosed Graves' patients had been taking antithyroid drugs.

Construction of TCR beta libraries relied on iRepertoire HTBI primers and on Arm-PCR targeting CDR3 regions. TCRdb reprocessed the multiplex PCR reads via MiXCR and lists one record per CDR3 protein. The sample holds a few hundred thousand distinct CDR3 sequences, roughly 15% seen once. Separately, the same data were catalogued under a study of T cells in Graves' hyperthyroidism and ophthalmopathy. That investigation notes: Clinicians diagnosed patients from clinical symptoms, serum thyroxine and TRAb, thyroid ultrasound and orbital computed tomography. HTBI primers were used for first-round RT-PCR of the TCR CDR3. The model identified upcoming ophthalmopathy a median around 6 months ahead of onset.

This sequence was found in a woman aged 18 to 35 with Graves disease. Sequencing used peripheral blood mononuclear cells (PBMCs), obtained at new diagnosis, from a patient treated with antithyroid drugs. This rearrangement joins TRBV7-2 to TRBJ1-5; a possible D gene is TRBD1 (5 bases). The CDR3 region is CASSLVGGDSNQPQHF. In DNA, the CDR3 is TGTGCCAGCAGCTTAGTGGGAGGGGATAGCAATCAGCCCCAGCATTTT.